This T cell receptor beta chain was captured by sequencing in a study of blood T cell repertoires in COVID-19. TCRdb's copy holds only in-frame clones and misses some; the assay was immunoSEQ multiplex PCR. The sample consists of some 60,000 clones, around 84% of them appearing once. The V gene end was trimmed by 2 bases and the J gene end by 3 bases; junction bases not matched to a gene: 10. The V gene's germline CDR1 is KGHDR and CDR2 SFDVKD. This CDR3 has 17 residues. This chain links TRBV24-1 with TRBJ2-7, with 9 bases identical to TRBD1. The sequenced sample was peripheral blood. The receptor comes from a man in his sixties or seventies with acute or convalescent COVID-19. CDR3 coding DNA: TGTGCCACCAGTGATTCGAAACAGGGGGCCAAACACTACGAGCAGTACTTC. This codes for CATSDSKQGAKHYEQYF.